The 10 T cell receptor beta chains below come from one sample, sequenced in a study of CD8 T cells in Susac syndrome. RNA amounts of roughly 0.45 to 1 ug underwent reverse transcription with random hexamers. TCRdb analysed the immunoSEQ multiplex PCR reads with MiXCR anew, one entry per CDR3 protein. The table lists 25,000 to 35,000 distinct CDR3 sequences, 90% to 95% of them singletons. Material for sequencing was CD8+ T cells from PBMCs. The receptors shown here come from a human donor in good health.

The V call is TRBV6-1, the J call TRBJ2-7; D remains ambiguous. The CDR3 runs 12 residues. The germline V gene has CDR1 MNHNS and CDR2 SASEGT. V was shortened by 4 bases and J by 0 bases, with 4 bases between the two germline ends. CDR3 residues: CASSGFSYEQYF. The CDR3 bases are TGTGCCAGCAGTGGATTCTCCTACGAGCAGTACTTC.

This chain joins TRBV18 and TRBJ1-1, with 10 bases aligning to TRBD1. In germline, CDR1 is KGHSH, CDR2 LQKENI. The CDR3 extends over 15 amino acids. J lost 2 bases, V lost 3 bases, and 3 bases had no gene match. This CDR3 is CASSPTGGANTEAFF. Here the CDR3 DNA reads TGTGCCAGCTCACCGACAGGGGGCGCAAACACTGAAGCTTTCTTT.

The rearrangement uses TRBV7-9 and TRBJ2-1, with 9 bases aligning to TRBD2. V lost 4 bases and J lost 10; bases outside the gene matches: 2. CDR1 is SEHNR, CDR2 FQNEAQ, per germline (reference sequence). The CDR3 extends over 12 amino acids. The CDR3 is CASSYTSGEQFF. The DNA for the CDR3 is TGTGCCAGCAGCTATACTAGCGGGGAGCAGTTCTTC.

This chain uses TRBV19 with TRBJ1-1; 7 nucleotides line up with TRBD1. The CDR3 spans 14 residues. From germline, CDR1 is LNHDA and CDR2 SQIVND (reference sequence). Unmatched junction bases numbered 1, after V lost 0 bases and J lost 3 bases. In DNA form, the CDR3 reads TGTGCCAGTAGTATAGAAGACAGGGACACTGAAGCTTTCTTT. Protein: CASSIEDRDTEAFF.

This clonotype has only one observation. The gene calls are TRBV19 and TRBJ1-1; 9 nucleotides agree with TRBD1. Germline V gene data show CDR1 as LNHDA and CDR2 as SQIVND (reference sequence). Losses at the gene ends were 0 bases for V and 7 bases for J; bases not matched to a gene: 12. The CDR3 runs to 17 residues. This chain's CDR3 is CASSIDLGQGSNGEAFF. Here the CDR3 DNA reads TGTGCCAGTAGTATAGACCTCGGACAGGGGTCCAACGGTGAAGCTTTCTTT.

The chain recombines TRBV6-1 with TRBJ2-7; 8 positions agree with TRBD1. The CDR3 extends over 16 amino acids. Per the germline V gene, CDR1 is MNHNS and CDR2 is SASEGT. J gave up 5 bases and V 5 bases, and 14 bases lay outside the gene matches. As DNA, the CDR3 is TGTGCCAGCAGTCGGTCGGGACAGGCTAACCCTCACGAGCAGTACTTC. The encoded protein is CASSRSGQANPHEQYF.

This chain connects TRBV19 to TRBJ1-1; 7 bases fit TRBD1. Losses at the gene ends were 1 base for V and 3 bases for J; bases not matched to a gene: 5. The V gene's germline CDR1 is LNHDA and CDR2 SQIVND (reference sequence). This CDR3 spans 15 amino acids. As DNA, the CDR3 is TGTGCCAGTAGTATAGCAGGGACAGCTTACACTGAAGCTTTCTTT. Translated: CASSIAGTAYTEAFF.

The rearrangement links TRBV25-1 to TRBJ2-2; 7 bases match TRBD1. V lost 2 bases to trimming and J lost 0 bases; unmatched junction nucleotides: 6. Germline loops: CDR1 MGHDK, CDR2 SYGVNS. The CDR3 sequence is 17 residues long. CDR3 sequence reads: CASSEPGGLANTGELFF. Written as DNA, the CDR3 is TGTGCCAGCAGTGAACCAGGGGGTTTGGCGAACACCGGGGAGCTGTTTTTT.

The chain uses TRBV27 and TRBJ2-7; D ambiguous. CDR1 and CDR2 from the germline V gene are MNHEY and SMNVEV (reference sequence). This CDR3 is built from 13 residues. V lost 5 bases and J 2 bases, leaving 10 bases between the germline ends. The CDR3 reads CASSESGPYEQYF. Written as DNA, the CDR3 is TGTGCCAGCAGTGAGTCAGGACCCTACGAGCAGTACTTC.

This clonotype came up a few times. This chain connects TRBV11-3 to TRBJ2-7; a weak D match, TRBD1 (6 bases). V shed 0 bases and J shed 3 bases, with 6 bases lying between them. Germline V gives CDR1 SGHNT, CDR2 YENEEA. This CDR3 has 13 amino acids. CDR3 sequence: CASSLEQGYEQYF. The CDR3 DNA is TGTGCCAGCAGCTTAGAACAGGGCTACGAGCAGTACTTC.